This record concerns one TCR beta chain sequence. The antigen remains unidentified. The CDR3 runs to 16 residues. Germline CDR1 is DFQATT and CDR2 is SNEGSKA (reference sequence). The V segment lost 3 bases and the J segment 6 bases; nucleotides outside the gene matches: 14. These data originate in a study of identical twins. Study conclusions and caveats: Memory repertoires showed no such pattern, whereas abundant cord blood beta clonotypes carried fewer insertions. Beta out-of-frame sequences displayed a weaker excess of sharing between twins. Analyses of zero insertions could, in part, be confounded by invariant MAIT and iNKT cells.

Template switching added a universal primer site, and cDNA bore unique molecular identifiers. TCRdb independently ran MiXCR on the 5' RACE reads; one entry per CDR3 protein. The sample has under 250,000 distinct CDR3 sequences, approximately 8.3% seen once. These data were likewise used in another study, on yellow fever vaccine responses in identical twins.

Sequencing was performed on memory (CD45RO+) T cells sorted from blood. The TCR comes from a woman younger than 35 in good health. The chain combines TRBV20-1 with TRBJ2-3, with 8 bases fitting TRBD1. CDR3 residues: CSASYPGTGEGDTQYF. The CDR3, as DNA: TGCAGTGCTAGTTACCCCGGGACAGGAGAGGGGGATACGCAGTATTTT.